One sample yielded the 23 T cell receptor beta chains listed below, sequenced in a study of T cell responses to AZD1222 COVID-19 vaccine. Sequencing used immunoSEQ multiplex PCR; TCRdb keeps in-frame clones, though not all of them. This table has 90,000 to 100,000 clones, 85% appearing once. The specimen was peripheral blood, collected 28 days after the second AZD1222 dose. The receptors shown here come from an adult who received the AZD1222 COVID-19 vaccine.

The CDR3 DNA reads as TGTGCCATCAGCGCCCCCGCCGGGCCGAACACTGAAGCTTTCTTT. Translation gives CAISAPAGPNTEAFF. This chain connects TRBV10-3 to TRBJ1-1; D not resolved. Between the trimmed V and J ends, which lost 6 bases and 1 base, there was a span of 15 bases. Germline V gives CDR1 ENHRY, CDR2 SYGVKD. CDR3 length: 15 residues.

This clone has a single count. The CDR3 bases are TGCGCCAGCCAAAGGGACGCCGAGCAGTACTTC. Translated, it gives CASQRDAEQYF. V is TRBV5-1 and J is TRBJ2-7, with D possibly called TRBD1 or TRBD2 (5 bases each). The germline CDR1 and CDR2 sequences are SGHRS and YFSETQ. V was pared by 7 bases and J by 6 bases, with 11 bases between. The length of the CDR3 is 11 residues. Drawing the rest from reference TRBV5-1 and TRBJ2-7, the complete variable domain is KAGVTQTPRYLIKTRGQQVTLSCSPISGHRSVSWYQQTPGQGLQFLFEYFSETQRNKGNFPGRFSGRQFSNSRSEMNVSTLELGDSALYLCASQRDAEQYFGPGTRLTVT.

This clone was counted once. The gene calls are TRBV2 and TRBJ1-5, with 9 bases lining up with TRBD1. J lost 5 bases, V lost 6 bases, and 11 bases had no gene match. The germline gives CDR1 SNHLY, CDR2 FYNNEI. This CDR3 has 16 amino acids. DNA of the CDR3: TGTGCCAGCAGCGCAGCAAGGACAGGGGCGCATCAGCCCCAGCATTTT. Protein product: CASSAARTGAHQPQHF.

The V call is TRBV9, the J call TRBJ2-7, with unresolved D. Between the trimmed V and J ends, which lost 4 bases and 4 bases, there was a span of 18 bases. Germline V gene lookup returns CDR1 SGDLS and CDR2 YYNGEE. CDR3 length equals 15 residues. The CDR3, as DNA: TGTGCCAGCAGCCCCTCCTCGAGCCCATATTACGAGCAGTACTTC. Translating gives CASSPSSSPYYEQYF.

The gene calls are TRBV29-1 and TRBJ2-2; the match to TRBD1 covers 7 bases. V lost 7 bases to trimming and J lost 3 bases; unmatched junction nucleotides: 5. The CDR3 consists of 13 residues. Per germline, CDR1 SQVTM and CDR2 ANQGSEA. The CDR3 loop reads CSGHTGDTGELFF. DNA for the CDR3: TGCAGCGGACATACAGGGGACACCGGGGAGCTGTTTTTT.

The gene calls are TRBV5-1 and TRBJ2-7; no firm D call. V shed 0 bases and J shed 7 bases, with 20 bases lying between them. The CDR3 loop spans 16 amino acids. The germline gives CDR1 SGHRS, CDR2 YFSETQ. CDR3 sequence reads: CASSLAPTQQLKEQYF. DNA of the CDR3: TGCGCCAGCAGCTTGGCCCCAACTCAACAGCTAAAGGAGCAGTACTTC.

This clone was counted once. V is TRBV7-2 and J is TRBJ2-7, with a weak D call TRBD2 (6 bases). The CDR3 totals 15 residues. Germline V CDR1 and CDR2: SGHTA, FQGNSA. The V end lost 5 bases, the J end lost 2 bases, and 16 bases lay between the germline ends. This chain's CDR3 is CASSPHSGNPYEQYF. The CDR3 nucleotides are TGTGCCAGCAGCCCTCATAGCGGCAATCCCTACGAGCAGTACTTC.

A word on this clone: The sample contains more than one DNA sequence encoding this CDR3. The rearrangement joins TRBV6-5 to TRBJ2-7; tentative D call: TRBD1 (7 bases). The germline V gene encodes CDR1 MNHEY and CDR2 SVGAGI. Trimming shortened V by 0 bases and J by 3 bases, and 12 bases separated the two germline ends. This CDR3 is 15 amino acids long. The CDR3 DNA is TGTGCCAGCAGTTACTCTCCCCAGGGGGGCTACGAGCAGTACTTC. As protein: CASSYSPQGGYEQYF.

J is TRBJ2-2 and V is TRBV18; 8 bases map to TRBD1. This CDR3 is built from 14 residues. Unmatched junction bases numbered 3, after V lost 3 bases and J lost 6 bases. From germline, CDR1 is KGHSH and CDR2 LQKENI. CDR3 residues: CASSPLQGAGELFF. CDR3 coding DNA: TGTGCCAGCTCACCGCTACAGGGGGCCGGGGAGCTGTTTTTT.

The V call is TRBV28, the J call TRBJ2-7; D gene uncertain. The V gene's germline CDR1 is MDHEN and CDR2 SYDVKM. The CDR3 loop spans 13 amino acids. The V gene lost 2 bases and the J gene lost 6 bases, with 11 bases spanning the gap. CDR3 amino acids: CASSLSPALEQYF. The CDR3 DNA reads TGTGCCAGCAGTTTAAGCCCCGCCCTCGAGCAGTACTTC.

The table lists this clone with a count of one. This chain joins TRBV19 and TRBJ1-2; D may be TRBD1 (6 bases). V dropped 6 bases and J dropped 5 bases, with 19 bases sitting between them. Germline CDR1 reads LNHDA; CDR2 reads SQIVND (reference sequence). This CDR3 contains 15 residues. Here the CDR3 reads CASSRGGGQKYGYTF. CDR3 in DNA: TGTGCCAGTAGCAGGGGAGGCGGGCAGAAATATGGCTACACCTTC.

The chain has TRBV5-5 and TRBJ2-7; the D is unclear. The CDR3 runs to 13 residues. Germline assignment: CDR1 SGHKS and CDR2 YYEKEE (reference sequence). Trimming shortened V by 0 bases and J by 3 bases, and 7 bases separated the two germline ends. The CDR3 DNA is TGTGCCAGCAGCTTGGAACAGCACTACGAGCAGTACTTC. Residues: CASSLEQHYEQYF.

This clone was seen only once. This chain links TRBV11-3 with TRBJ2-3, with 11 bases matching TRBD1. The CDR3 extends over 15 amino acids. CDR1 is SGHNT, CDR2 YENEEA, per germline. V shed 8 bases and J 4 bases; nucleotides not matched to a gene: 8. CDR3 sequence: CASGPGQGVADTQYF. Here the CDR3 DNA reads TGTGCCAGCGGACCGGGACAGGGGGTGGCAGATACGCAGTATTTT.

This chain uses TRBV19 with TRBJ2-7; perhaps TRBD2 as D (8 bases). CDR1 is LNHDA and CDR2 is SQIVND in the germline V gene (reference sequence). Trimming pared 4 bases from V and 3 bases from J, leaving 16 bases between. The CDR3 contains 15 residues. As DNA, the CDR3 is TGTGCCAGTAGTAAGGGGGCGGGGGGCTACTACGAGCAGTACTTC. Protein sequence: CASSKGAGGYYEQYF.

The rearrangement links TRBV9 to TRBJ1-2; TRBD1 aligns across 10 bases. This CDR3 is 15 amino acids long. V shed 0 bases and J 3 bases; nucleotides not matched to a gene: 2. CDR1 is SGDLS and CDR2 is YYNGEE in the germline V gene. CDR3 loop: CASSVGGTGDYGYTF. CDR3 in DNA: TGTGCCAGCAGCGTAGGGGGGACAGGGGACTATGGCTACACCTTC.

The CDR3 loop reads CASSLSQPQDNEQFF. DNA for the CDR3: TGTGCCAGCAGTTTATCCCAGCCTCAGGACAATGAGCAGTTCTTC. V usage is TRBV28 and J usage is TRBJ2-1; D uncertain. The germline V gene encodes CDR1 MDHEN and CDR2 SYDVKM. Trimming pared 1 base from V and 5 bases from J, leaving 12 bases between. The CDR3 runs 15 residues.

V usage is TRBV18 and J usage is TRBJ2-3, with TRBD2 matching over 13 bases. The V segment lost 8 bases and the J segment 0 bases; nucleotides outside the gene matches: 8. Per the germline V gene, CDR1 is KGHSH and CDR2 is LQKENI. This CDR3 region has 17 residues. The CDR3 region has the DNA TGTGCCAGCCTTCGGACTAGCGGGGGTACTAGCACAGATACGCAGTATTTT. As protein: CASLRTSGGTSTDTQYF.

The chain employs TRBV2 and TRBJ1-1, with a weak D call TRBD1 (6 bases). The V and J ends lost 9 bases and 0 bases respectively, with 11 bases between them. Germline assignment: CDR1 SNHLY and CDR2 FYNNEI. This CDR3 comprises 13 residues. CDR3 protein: CASRGHLNTEAFF. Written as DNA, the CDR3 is TGTGCCAGTAGGGGACATTTGAACACTGAAGCTTTCTTT.

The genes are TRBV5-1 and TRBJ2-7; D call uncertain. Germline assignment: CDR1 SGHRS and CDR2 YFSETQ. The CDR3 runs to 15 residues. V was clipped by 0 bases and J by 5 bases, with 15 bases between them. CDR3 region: CASSLVFSPVDEQYF. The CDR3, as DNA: TGCGCCAGCAGCTTGGTGTTCTCCCCCGTCGACGAGCAGTACTTC.

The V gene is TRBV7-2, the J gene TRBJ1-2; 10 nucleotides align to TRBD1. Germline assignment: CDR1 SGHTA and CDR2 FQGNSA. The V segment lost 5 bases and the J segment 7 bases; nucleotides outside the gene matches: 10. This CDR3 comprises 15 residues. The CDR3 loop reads CASSLNTGQGSGYTF. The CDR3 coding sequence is TGTGCCAGCAGCCTAAATACGGGACAGGGGTCTGGCTACACCTTC.

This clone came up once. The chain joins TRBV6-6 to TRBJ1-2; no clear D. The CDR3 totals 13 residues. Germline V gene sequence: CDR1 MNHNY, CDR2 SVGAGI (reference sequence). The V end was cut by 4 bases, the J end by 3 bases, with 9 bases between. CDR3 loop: CASSFGTYYGYTF. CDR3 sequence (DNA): TGTGCCAGCAGTTTTGGAACTTACTATGGCTACACCTTC.

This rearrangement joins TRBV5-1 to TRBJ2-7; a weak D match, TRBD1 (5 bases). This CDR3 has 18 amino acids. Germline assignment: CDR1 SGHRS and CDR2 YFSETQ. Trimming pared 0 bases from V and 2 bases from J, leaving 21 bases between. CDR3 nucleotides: TGCGCCAGCAGCTTGGAGGGAAGGCCGGTGACAGCACCCTACGAGCAGTACTTC. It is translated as CASSLEGRPVTAPYEQYF.

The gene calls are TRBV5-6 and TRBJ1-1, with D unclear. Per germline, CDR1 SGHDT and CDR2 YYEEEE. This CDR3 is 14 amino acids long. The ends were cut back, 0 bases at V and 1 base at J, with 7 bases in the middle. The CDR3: CASSLGAANTEAFF. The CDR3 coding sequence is TGTGCCAGCAGCTTGGGGGCAGCGAACACTGAAGCTTTCTTT.